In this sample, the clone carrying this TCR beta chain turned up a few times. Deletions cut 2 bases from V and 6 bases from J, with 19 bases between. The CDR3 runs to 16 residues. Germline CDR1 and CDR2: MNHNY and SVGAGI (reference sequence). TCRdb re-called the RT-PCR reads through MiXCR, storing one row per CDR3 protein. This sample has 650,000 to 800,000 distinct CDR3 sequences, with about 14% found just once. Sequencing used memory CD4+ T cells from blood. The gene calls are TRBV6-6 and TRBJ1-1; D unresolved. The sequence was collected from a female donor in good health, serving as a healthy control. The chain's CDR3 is CASSYPWGSHFAEAFF. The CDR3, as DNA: TGTGCCAGCAGTTACCCCTGGGGTTCTCACTTCGCTGAAGCTTTCTTT.